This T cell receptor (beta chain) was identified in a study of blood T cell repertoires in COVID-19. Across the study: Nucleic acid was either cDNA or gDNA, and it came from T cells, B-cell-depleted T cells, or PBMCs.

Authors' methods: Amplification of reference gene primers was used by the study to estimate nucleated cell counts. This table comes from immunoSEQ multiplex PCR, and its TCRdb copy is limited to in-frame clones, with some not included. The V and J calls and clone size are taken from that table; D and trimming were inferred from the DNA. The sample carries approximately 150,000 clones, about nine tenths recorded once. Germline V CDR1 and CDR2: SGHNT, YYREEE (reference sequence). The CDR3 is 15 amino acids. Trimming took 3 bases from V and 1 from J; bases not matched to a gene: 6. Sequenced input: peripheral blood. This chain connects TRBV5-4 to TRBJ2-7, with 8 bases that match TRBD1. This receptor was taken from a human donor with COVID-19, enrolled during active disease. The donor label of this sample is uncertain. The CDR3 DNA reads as TGTGCCAGCAGCTCCGGGACAGGCGCGTCCTACGAGCAGTACTTC. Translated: CASSSGTGASYEQYF.